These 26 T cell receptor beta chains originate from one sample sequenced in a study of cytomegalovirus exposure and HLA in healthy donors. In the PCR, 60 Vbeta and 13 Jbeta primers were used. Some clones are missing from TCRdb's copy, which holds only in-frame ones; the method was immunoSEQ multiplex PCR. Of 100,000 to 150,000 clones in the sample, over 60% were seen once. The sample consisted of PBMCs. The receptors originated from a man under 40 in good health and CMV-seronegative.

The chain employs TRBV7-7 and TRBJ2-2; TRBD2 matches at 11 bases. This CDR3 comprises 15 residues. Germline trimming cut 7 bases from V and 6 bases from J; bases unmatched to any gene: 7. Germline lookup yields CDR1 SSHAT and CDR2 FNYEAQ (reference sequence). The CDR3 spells CASTVSGRAPGELFF. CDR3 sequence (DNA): TGTGCCAGCACCGTTAGCGGGAGGGCCCCCGGGGAGCTGTTTTTT. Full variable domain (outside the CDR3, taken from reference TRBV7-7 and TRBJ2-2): GAGVSQSPRYKVTKRGQDVTLRCDPISSHATLYWYQQALGQGPEFLTYFNYEAQPDKSGLPSDRFSAERPEGSISTLTIQRTEQRDSAMYRCASTVSGRAPGELFFGEGSRLTVL.

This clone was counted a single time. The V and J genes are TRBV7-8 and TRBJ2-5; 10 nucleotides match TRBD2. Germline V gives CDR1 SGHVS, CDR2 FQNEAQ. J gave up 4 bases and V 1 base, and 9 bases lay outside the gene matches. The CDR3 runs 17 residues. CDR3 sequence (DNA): TGTGCCAGCAGCTTAGGTGGTCTAGCGGGAGTTCCAGAGACCCAGTACTTC. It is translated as CASSLGGLAGVPETQYF. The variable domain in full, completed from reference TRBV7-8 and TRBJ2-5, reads GAGVSQSPRYKVAKRGQDVALRCDPISGHVSLFWYQQALGQGPEFLTYFQNEAQLDKSGLPSDRFFAERPEGSVSTLKIQRTQQEDSAVYLCASSLGGLAGVPETQYFGPGTRLLVL.

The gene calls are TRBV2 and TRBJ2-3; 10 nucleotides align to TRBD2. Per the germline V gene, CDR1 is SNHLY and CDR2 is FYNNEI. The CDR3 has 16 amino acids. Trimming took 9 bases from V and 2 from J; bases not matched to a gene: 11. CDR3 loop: CASRAGGPTHTDTQYF. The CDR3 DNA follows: TGTGCCAGTCGAGCGGGGGGGCCGACGCACACAGATACGCAGTATTTT.

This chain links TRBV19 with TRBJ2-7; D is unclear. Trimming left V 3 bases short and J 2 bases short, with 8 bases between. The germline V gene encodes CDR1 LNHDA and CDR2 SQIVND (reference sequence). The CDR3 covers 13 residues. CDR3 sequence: CASSMSETYEQYF. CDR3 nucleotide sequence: TGTGCCAGTAGTATGTCGGAGACCTACGAGCAGTACTTC.

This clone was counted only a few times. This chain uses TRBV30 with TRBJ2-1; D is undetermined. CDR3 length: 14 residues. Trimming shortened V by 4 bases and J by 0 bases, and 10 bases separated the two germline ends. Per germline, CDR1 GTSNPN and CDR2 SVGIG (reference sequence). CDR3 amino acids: CAWTAYYSYNEQFF. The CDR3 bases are TGTGCCTGGACAGCTTACTACTCCTACAATGAGCAGTTCTTC.

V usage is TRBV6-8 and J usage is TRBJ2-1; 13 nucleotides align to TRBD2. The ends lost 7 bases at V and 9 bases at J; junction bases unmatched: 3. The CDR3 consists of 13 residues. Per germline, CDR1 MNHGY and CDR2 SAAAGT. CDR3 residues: CASKLAGGPEQFF. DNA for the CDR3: TGTGCCAGCAAACTAGCGGGGGGGCCTGAGCAGTTCTTC.

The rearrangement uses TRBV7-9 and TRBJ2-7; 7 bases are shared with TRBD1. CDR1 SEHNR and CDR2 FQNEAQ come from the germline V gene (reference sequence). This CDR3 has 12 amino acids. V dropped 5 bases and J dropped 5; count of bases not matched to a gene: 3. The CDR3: CASSPGTDEQYF. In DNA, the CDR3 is TGTGCCAGCAGCCCCGGGACAGACGAGCAGTACTTC. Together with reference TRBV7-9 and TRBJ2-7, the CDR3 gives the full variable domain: DTGVSQNPRHKITKRGQNVTFRCDPISEHNRLYWYRQTLGQGPEFLTYFQNEAQLEKSRLLSDRFSAERPKGSFSTLEIQRTEQGDSAMYLCASSPGTDEQYFGPGTRLTVT.

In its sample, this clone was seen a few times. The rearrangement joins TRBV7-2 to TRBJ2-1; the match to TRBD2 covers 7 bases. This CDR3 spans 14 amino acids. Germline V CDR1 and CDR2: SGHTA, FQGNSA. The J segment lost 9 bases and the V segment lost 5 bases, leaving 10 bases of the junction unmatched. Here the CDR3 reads CASSLTGGGGEQFF. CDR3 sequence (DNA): TGTGCCAGCAGCCTCACCGGCGGGGGAGGTGAGCAGTTCTTC.

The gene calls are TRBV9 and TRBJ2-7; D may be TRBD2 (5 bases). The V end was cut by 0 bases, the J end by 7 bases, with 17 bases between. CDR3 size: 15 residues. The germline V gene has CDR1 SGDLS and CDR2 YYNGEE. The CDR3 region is CASSVDGSGEGEQYF. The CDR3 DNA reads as TGTGCCAGCAGCGTAGATGGATCAGGTGAGGGTGAGCAGTACTTC. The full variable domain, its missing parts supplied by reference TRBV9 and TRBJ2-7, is DSGVTQTPKHLITATGQRVTLRCSPRSGDLSVYWYQQSLDQGLQFLIQYYNGEERAKGNILERFSAQQFPDLHSELNLSSLELGDSALYFCASSVDGSGEGEQYFGPGTRLTVT.

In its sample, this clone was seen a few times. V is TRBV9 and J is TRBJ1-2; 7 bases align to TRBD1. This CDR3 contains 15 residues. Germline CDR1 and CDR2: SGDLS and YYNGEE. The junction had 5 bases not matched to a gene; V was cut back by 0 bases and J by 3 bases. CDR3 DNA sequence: TGTGCCAGCAGCGTAGACGGCAGGGGGGACTATGGCTACACCTTC. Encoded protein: CASSVDGRGDYGYTF.

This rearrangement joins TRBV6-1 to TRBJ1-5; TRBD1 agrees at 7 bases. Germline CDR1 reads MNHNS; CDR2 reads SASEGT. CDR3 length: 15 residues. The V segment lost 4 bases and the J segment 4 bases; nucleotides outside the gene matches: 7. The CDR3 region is CASSGFRDSNQPQHF. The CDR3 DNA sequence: TGTGCCAGCAGTGGATTCCGGGACAGTAATCAGCCCCAGCATTTT.

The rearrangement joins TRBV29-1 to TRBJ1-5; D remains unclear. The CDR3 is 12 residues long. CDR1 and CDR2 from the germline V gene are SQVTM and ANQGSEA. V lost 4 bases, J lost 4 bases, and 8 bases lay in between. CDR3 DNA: TGCAGCGTTGCGGGAGGAAATCAGCCCCAGCATTTT. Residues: CSVAGGNQPQHF.

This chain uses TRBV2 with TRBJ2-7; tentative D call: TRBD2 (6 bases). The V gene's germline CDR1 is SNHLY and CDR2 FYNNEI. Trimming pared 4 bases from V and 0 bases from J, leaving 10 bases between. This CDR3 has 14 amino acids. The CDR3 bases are TGTGCCAGCAGTGGGGAGGTTCTCTCCTACGAGCAGTACTTC. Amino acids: CASSGEVLSYEQYF.

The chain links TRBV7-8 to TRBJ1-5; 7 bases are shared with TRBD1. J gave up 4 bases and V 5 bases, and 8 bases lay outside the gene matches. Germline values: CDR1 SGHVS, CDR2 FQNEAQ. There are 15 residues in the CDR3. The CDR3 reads CASSQRAGGNQPQHF. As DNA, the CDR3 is TGTGCCAGCAGCCAACGGGCAGGGGGAAATCAGCCCCAGCATTTT. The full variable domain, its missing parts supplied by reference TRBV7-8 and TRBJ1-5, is GAGVSQSPRYKVAKRGQDVALRCDPISGHVSLFWYQQALGQGPEFLTYFQNEAQLDKSGLPSDRFFAERPEGSVSTLKIQRTQQEDSAVYLCASSQRAGGNQPQHFGDGTRLSIL.

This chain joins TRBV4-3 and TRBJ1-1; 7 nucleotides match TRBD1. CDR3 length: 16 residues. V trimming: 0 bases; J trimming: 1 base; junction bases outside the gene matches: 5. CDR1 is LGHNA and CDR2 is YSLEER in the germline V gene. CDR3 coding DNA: TGCGCCAGCAGCCAAGAGACAGGGCTTGGGAACACTGAAGCTTTCTTT. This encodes CASSQETGLGNTEAFF.

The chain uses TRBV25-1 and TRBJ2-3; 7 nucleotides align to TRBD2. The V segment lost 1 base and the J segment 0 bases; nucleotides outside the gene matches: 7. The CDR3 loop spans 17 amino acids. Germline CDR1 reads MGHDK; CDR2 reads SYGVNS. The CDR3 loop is CASSELGSGRSTDTQYF. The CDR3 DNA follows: TGTGCCAGCAGTGAATTAGGTAGCGGGCGGAGCACAGATACGCAGTATTTT.

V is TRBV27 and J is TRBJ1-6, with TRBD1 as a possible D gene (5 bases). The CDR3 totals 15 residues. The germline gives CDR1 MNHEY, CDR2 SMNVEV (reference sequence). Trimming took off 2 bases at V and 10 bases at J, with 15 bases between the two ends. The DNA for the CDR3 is TGTGCCAGCAGTTTAAAGAGGCAGGGTCCATCACCCCTCCACTTT. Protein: CASSLKRQGPSPLHF.

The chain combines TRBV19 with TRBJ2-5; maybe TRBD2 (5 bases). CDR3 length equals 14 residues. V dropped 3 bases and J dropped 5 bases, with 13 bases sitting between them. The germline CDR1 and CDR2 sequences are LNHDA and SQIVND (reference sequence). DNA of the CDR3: TGTGCCAGTAGTATCCGTGGCAGAGGGGAGACCCAGTACTTC. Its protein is CASSIRGRGETQYF. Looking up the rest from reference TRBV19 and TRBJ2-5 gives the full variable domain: DGGITQSPKYLFRKEGQNVTLSCEQNLNHDAMYWYRQDPGQGLRLIYYSQIVNDFQKGDIAEGYSVSREKKESFPLTVTSAQKNPTAFYLCASSIRGRGETQYFGPGTRLLVL.

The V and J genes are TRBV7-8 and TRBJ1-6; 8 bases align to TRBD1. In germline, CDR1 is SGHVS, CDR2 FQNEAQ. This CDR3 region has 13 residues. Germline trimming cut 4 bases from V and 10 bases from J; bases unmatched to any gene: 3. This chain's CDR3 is CASSSRTGSPLHF. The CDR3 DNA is TGTGCCAGCAGCTCTCGGACAGGGTCACCCCTCCACTTT.

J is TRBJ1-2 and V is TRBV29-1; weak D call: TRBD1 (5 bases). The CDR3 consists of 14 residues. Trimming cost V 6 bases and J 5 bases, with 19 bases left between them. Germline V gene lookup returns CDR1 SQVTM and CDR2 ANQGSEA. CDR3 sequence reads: CSVVRSGGWYGYTF. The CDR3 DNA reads TGCAGCGTCGTCCGGAGTGGGGGGTGGTATGGCTACACCTTC.

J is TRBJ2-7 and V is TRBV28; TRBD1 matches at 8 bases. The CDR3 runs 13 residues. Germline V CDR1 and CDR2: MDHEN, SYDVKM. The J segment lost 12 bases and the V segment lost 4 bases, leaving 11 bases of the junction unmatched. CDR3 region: CASSSRLTGVPYF. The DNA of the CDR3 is TGTGCCAGCAGTTCCAGACTGACAGGGGTACCGTACTTC. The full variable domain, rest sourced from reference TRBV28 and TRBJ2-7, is DVKVTQSSRYLVKRTGEKVFLECVQDMDHENMFWYRQDPGLGLRLIYFSYDVKMKEKGDIPEGYSVSREKKERFSLILESASTNQTSMYLCASSSRLTGVPYFGPGTRLTVT.

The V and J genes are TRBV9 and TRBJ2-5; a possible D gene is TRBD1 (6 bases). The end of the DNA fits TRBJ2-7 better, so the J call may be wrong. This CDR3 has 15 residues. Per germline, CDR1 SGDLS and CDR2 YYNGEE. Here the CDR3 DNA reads TGTGCCAGCAGCGTAGACCCGAGACAGGAGTACGAGCAGTACTTC. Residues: CASSVDPRQEYEQYF.

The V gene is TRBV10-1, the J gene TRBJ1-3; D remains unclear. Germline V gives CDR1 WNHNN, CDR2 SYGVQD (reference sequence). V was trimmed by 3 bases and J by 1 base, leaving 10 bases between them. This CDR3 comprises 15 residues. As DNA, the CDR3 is TGCGCCAGCAGTGATCCCGGTGGTTCTGGAAACACCATATATTTT. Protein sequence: CASSDPGGSGNTIYF.

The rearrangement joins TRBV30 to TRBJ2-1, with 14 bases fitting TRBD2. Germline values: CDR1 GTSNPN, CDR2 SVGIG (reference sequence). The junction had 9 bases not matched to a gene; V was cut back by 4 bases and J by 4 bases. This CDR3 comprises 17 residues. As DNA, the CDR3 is TGTGCCTGGATCATTAGGACTAGCGGGGGGTCATACAATGAGCAGTTCTTC. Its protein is CAWIIRTSGGSYNEQFF.

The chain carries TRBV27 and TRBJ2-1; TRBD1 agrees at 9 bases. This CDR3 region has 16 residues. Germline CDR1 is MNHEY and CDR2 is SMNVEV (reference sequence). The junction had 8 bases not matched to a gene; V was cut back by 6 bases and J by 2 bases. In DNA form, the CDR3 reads TGTGCCAGCAGAACTGACAGGGGGTTCCCCTACAATGAGCAGTTCTTC. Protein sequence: CASRTDRGFPYNEQFF.

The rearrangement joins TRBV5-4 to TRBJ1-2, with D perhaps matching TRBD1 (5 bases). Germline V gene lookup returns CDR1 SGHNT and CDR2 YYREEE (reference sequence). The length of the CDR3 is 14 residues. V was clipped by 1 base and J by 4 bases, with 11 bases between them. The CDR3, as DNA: TGTGCCAGCAGCTTGATTGAAAGGGGCTATGGCTACACCTTC. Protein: CASSLIERGYGYTF.